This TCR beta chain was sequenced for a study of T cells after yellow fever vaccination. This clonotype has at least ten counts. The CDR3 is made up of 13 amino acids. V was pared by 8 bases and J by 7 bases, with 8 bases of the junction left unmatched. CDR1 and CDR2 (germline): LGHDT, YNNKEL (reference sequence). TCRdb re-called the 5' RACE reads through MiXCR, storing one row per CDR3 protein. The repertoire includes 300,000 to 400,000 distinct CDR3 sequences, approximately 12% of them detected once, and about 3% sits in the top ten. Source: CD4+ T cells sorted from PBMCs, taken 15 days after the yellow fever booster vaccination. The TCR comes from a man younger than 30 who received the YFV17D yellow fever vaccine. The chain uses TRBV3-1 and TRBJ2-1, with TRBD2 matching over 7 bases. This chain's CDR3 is CASQWEGGNEQFF. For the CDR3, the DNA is TGTGCCAGCCAATGGGAGGGAGGGAATGAGCAGTTCTTC.